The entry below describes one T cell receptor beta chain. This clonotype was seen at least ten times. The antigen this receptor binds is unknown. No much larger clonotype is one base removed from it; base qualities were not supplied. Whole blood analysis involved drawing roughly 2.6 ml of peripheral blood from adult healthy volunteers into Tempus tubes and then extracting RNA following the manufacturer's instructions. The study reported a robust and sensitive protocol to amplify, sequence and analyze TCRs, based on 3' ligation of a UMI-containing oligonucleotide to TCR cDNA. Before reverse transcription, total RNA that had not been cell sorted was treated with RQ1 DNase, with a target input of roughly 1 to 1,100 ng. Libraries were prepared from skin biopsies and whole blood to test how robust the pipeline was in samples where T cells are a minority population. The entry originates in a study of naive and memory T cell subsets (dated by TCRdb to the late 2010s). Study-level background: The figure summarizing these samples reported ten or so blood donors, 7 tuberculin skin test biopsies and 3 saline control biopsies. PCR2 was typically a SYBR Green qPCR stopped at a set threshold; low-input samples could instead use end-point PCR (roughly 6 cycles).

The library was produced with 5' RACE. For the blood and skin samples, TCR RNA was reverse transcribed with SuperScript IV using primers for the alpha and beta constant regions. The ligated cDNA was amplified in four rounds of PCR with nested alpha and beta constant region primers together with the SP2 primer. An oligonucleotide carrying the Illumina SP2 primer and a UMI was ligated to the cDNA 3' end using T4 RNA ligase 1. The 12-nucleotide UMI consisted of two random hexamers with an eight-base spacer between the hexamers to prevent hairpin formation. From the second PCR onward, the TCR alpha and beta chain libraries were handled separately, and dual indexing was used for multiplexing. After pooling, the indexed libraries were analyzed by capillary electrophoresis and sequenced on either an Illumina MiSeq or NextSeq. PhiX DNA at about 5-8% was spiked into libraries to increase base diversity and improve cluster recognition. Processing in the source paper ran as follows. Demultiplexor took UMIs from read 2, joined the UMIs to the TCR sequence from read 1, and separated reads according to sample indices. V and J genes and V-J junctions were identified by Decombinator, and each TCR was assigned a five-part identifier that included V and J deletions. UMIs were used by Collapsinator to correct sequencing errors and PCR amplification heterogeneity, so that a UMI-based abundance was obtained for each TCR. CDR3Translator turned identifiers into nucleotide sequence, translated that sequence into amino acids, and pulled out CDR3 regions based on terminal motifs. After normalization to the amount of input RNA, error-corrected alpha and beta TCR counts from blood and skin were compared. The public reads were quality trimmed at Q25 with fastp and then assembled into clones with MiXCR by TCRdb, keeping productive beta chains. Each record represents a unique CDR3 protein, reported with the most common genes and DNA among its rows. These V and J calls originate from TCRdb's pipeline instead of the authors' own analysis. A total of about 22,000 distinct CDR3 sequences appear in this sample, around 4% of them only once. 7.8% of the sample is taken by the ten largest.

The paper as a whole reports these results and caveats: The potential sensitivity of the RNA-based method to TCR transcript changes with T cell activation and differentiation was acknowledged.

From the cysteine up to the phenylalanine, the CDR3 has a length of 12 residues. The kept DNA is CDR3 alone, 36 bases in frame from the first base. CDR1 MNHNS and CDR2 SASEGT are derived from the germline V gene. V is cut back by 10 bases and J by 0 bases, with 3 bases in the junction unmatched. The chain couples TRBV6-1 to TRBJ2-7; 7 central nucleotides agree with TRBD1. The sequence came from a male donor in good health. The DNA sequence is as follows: TGTGCCAACGGGGACAGCTCCTACGAGCAGTACTTC. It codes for CANGDSSYEQYF.